This T cell receptor (beta chain) derives from a study of blood T cell repertoires in COVID-19. The length of the CDR3 is 14 residues. CDR1 is DFQATT and CDR2 is SNEGSKA in the germline V gene (reference sequence). V lost 3 bases and J lost 0, with 10 bases in between. The repertoire was sequenced with immunoSEQ multiplex PCR; TCRdb's copy has only in-frame clones and lacks some. This table has around 170,000 clones, about 91% appearing once. The gene calls are TRBV20-1 and TRBJ2-3; D perhaps matches TRBD2 (6 bases). This TCR was sampled from a woman under 40 with acute or convalescent COVID-19. Sequenced: peripheral blood. The CDR3 region is CSASGRGSTDTQYF. In nucleotides, the CDR3 is TGCAGTGCTAGTGGGCGGGGAAGCACAGATACGCAGTATTTT.